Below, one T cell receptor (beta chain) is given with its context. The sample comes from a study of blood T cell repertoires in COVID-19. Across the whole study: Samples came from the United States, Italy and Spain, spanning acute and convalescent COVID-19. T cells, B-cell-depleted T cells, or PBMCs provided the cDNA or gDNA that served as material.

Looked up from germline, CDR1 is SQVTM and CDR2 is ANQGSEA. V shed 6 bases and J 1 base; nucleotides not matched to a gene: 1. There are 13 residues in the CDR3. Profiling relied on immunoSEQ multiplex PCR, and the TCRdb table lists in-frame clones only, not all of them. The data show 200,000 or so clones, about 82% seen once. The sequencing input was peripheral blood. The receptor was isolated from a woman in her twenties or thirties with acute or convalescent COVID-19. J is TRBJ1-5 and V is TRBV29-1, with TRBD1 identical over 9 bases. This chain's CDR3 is CSVGTGSNQPQHF. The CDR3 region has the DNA TGCAGCGTGGGGACAGGGAGCAATCAGCCCCAGCATTTT.